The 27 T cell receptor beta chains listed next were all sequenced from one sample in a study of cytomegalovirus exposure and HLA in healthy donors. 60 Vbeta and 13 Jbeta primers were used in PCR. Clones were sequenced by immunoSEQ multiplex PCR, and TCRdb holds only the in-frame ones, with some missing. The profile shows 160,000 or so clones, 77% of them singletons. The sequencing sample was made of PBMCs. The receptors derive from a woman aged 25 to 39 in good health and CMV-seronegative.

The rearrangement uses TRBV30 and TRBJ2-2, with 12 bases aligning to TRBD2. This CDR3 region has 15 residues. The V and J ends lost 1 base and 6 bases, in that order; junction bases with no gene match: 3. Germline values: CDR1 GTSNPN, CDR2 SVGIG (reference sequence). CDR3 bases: TGTGCCTGGAGTGAGCTAGCGGGGGGGCCCGGGGAGCTGTTTTTT. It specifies CAWSELAGGPGELFF.

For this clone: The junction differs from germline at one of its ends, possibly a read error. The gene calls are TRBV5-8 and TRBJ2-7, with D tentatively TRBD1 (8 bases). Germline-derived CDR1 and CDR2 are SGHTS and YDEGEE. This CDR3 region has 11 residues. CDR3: CASSLGQGRAF. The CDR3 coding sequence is TGTGCCAGCAGCTTGGGACAGGGGAGGGCCTTC. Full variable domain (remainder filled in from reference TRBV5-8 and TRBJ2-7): EAGVTQSPTHLIKTRGQQATLRCSPISGHTSVYWYQQALGLGLQFLLWYDEGEERNRGNFPPRFSGRQFPNYSSELNVNALELEDSALYLCASSLGQGRAFGPGTRLTVT.

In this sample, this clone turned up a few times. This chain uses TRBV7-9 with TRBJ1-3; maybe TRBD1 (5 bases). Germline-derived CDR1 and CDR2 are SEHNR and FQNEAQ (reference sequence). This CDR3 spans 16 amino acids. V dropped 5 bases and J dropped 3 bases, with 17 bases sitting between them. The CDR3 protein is CASSAHGGQVGNTIYF. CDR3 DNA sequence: TGTGCCAGCAGCGCTCACGGGGGTCAGGTTGGAAACACCATATATTTT.

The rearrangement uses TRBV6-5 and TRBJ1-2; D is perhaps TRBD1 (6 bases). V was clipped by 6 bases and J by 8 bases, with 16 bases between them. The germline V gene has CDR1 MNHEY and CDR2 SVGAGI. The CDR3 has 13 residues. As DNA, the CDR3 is TGTGCCAGCAGCCTATCCAGGGGACGGGGCTACACCTTC. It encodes CASSLSRGRGYTF.

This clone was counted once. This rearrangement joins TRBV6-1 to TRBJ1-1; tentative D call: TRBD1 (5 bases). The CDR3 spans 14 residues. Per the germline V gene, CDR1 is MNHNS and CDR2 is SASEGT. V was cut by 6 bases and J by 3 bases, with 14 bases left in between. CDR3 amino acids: CASRPQGFDTEAFF. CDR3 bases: TGTGCCAGCAGACCTCAGGGTTTCGACACTGAAGCTTTCTTT.

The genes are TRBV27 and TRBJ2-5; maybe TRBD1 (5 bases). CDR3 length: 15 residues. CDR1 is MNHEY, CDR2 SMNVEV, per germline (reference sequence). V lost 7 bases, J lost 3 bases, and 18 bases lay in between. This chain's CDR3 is CASNPLGAGEETQYF. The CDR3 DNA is TGTGCCAGCAACCCCTTAGGGGCAGGTGAAGAGACCCAGTACTTC.

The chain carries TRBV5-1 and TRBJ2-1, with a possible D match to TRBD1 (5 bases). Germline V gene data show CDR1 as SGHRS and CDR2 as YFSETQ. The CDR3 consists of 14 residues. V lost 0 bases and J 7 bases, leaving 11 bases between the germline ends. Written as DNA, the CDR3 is TGCGCCAGCAGCTTGGGCAGCAGGGTGAATGAGCAGTTCTTC. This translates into CASSLGSRVNEQFF.

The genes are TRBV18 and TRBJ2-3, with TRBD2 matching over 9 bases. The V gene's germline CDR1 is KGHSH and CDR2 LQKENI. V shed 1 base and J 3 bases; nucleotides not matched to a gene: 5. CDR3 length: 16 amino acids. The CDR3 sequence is CASSPLSSGVTDTQYF. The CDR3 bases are TGTGCCAGCTCACCACTTTCTAGCGGGGTTACAGATACGCAGTATTTT.

The DNA for the CDR3 is TGCGCCAGCAGCCTCGAGGGGGCGACCTACGAGCAGTACTTC. Encoded protein: CASSLEGATYEQYF. This chain connects TRBV5-1 to TRBJ2-7; 7 bases agree with TRBD1. Trimming cost V 4 bases and J 2 bases; bases outside gene matches: 6. This CDR3 comprises 14 residues. Per germline, CDR1 SGHRS and CDR2 YFSETQ.

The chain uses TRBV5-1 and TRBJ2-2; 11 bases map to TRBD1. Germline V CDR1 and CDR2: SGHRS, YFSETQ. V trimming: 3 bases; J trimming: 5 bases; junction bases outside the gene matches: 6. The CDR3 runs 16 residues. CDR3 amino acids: CASSSSGTGGTGELFF. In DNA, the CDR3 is TGCGCCAGCAGCTCCTCCGGGACAGGGGGGACCGGGGAGCTGTTTTTT.

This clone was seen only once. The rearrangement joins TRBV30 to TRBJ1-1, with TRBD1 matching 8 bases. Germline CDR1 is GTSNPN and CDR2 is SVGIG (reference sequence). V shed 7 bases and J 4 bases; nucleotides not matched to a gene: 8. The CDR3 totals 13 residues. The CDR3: CAFLQGEVTEAFF. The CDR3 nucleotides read TGTGCCTTTCTACAGGGGGAGGTCACTGAAGCTTTCTTT.

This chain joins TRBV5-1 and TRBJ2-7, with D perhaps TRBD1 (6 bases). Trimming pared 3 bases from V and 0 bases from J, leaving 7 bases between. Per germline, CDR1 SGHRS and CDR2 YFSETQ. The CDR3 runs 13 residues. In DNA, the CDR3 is TGCGCCAGCAGCTGGGACAACTCCTACGAGCAGTACTTC. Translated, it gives CASSWDNSYEQYF.

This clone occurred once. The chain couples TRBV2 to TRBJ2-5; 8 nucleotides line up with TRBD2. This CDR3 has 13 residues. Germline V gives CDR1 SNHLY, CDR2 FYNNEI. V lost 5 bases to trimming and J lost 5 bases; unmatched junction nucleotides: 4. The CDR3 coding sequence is TGTGCCAGCAGTAGCGGGGGAAGGGAGACCCAGTACTTC. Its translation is CASSSGGRETQYF.

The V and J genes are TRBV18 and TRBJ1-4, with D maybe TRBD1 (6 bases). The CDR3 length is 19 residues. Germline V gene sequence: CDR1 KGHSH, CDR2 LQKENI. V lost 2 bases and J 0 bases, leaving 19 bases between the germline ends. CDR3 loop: CASSPFRDTLYSTNEKLFF. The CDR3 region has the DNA TGTGCCAGCTCACCATTCCGGGACACCCTTTACTCAACTAATGAAAAACTGTTTTTT.

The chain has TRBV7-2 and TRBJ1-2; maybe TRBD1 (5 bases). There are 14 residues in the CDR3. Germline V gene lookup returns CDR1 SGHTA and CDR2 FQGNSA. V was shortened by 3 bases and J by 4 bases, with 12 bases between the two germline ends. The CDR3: CASSFLTETYGYTF. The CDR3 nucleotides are TGTGCCAGCAGCTTCCTGACAGAAACCTATGGCTACACCTTC. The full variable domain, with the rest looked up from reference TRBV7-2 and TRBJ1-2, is GAGVSQSPSNKVTEKGKDVELRCDPISGHTALYWYRQSLGQGLEFLIYFQGNSAPDKSGLPSDRFSAERTGGSVSTLTIQRTQQEDSAVYLCASSFLTETYGYTFGSGTRLTVV.

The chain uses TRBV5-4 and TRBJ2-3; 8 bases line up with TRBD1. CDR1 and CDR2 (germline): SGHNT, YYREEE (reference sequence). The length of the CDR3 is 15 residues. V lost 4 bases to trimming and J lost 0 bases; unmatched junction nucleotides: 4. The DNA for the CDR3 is TGTGCCAGCAGCACTAGACAGGGGAGCACAGATACGCAGTATTTT. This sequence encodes CASSTRQGSTDTQYF. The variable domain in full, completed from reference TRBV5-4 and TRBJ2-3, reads ETGVTQSPTHLIKTRGQQVTLRCSSQSGHNTVSWYQQALGQGPQFIFQYYREEENGRGNFPPRFSGLQFPNYSSELNVNALELDDSALYLCASSTRQGSTDTQYFGPGTRLTVL.

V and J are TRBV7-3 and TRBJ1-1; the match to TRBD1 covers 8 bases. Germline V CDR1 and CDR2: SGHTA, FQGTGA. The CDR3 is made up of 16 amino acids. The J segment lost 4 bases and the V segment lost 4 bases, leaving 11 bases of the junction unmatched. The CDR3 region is CASSSLADRAGTEAFF. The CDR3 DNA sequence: TGTGCCAGCAGCTCCCTGGCGGACAGGGCCGGCACTGAAGCTTTCTTT. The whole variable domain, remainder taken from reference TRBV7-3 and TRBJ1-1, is GAGVSQTPSNKVTEKGKYVELRCDPISGHTALYWYRQSLGQGPEFLIYFQGTGAADDSGLPNDRFFAVRPEGSVSTLKIQRTERGDSAVYLCASSSLADRAGTEAFFGQGTRLTVV.

The CDR3 here is CAISESRPPYNEQFF. CDR3 nucleotide sequence: TGTGCCATCAGTGAGTCGAGGCCTCCCTACAATGAGCAGTTCTTC. The chain is built from TRBV10-3 and TRBJ2-1; D is ambiguous. Germline CDR1 reads ENHRY; CDR2 reads SYGVKD. CDR3 size: 15 residues. V shed 0 bases and J shed 2 bases, with 8 bases lying between them.

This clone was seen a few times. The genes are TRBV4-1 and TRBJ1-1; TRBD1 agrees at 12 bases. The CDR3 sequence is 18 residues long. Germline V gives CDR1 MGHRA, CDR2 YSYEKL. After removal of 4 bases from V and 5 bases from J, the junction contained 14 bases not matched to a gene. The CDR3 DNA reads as TGCGCCAGCAGCCTCACTCTCCGGGACAGGGGGCGGAGGACTGAAGCTTTCTTT. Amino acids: CASSLTLRDRGRRTEAFF.

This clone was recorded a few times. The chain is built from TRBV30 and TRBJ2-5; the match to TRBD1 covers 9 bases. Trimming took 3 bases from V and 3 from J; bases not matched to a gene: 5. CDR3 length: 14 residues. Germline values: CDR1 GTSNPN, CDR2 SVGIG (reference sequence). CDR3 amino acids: CAWRGQGGKETQYF. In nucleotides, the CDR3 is TGTGCCTGGAGGGGACAGGGAGGTAAAGAGACCCAGTACTTC. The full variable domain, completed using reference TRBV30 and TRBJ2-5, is SQTIHQWPATLVQPVGSPLSLECTVEGTSNPNLYWYRQAAGRGLQLLFYSVGIGQISSEVPQNLSASRPQDRQFILSSKKLLLSDSGFYLCAWRGQGGKETQYFGPGTRLLVL.

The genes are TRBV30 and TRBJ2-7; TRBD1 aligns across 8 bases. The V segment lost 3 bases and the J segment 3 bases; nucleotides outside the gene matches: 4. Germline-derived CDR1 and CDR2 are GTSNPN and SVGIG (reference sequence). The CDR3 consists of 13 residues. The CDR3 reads CAWSGTGLYEQYF. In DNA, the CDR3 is TGTGCCTGGAGCGGGACAGGTCTCTACGAGCAGTACTTC.

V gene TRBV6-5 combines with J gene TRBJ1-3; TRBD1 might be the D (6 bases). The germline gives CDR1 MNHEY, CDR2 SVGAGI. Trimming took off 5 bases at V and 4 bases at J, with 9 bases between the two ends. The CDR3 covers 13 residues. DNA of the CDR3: TGTGCCAGCAGTACAGGGTGGGGAAACACCATATATTTT. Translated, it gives CASSTGWGNTIYF.

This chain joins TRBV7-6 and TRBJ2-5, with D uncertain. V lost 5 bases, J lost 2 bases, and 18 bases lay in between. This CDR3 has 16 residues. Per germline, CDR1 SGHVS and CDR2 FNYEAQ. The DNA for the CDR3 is TGTGCCAGCAGCCCACGACTGACCTACTTTCAAGAGACCCAGTACTTC. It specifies CASSPRLTYFQETQYF.

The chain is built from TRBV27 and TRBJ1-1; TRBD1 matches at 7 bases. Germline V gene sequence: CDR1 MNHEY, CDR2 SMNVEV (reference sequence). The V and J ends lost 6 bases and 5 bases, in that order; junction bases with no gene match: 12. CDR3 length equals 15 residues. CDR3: CASSMGGGGGTEAFF. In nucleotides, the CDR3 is TGTGCCAGCAGCATGGGAGGGGGCGGGGGGACTGAAGCTTTCTTT.

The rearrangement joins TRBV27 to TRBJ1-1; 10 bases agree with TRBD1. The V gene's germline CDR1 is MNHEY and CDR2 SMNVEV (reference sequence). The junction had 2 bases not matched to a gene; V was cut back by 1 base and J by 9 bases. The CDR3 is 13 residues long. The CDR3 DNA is TGTGCCAGCAGTTTATTGGGACAGGGGAAAGCTTTCTTT. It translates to CASSLLGQGKAFF.

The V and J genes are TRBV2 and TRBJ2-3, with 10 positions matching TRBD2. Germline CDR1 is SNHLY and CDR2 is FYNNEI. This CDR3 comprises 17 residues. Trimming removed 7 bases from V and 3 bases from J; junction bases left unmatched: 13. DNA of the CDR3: TGTGCCAGCAATGGCCACGGAGCGGGGGGGCGAACAGATACGCAGTATTTT. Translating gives CASNGHGAGGRTDTQYF.

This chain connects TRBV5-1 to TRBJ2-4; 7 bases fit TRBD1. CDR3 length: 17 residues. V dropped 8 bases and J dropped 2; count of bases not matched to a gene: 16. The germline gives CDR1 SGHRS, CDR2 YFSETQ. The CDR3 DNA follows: TGCGCCAGGCCGGGACAGCAGTATATGACAACCAAAAACATTCAGTACTTC. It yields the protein CARPGQQYMTTKNIQYF.